This is a list of T cell receptor beta chains from one sample in a study of identical twins. TCRdb ran MiXCR on the 5' RACE reads and lists one entry per CDR3 protein. This table holds approximately 680,000 distinct CDR3 sequences, under 8.5% found once. These data also featured in a second study, about yellow fever vaccine responses in identical twins.

The source material was PBMCs. Receptor source: a woman under 30 in good health. Both conserved end residues are part of each CDR3. D genes are given only for firm matches. Clone sizes are given selectively: once, few, many, or a class where the clone is expanded.

CDR3aa	v_gene	d_gene	abundance	j_gene
CASRSDPNTGELFF	TRBV27	NA	many	TRBJ2-2
CASSPGSGASQETQYF	TRBV7-9	TRBD2	few	TRBJ2-5
CASSPGHDNSPLHF	TRBV4-1	NA	few	TRBJ1-6
CASSSSYGELFF	TRBV12-3/TRBV12-4	NA	NA	TRBJ2-2
CASSSVRINYEQYF	TRBV5-1	NA	few	TRBJ2-7
CASSQPRLAGGPHEQYF	TRBV14	TRBD2	NA	TRBJ2-7
CASRPIKGGEQFF	TRBV27	NA	NA	TRBJ2-1
CASSLGLSTGMNTEAFF	TRBV5-1	TRBD1	NA	TRBJ1-1
CASSSTPGQSSYEQYF	TRBV28	TRBD1	NA	TRBJ2-7
CASSSPGVKRTNTGELFF	TRBV6-5	NA	many	TRBJ2-2
CASSPTGAVLYQETQYF	TRBV7-3	NA	many	TRBJ2-5
CSAILLGDTQYF	TRBV20-1	NA	many	TRBJ2-3
CASSPRTDPDTQYF	TRBV14	NA	many	TRBJ2-3
CASSPQKPLNTEAFF	TRBV3-1	NA	many	TRBJ1-1
CASSLGEGLRGYTF	TRBV5-1	NA	many	TRBJ1-2
CASMSTGELFF	TRBV6-1	NA	NA	TRBJ2-2
CSAKRGGPNNEQFF	TRBV20-1	NA	many	TRBJ2-1
CASSYLGGTGELFF	TRBV6-5	NA	few	TRBJ2-2
CSVDGTLGETQYF	TRBV29-1	NA	many	TRBJ2-5
CASSESVGLAGDTQYF	TRBV10-1	TRBD2	NA	TRBJ2-3
CASSSRIAGANVLTF	TRBV11-2	NA	few	TRBJ2-6
CSVEKGYYGYTF	TRBV29-1	NA	few	TRBJ1-2
CASSHASGLVEQFF	TRBV6-5	TRBD2	NA	TRBJ2-1
CASSQERLRTEAFF	TRBV4-1	NA	few	TRBJ1-1
CASSYEGTGYQPQHF	TRBV6-2/TRBV6-3	TRBD1	many	TRBJ1-5
CASSWNRLSNQPQHF	TRBV6-5	NA	NA	TRBJ1-5
CASSIPTGRETQYF	TRBV28	TRBD1	few	TRBJ2-5
CASSQGAHETQYF	TRBV3-1	NA	few	TRBJ2-5
CASSLVRGYNEQFF	TRBV7-9	NA	NA	TRBJ2-1
CASSLAVGGLTDTQYF	TRBV7-8	NA	NA	TRBJ2-3
CASSPEGGNSNQPQHF	TRBV4-2	NA	few	TRBJ1-5
CASRGGSSGRASTGELFF	TRBV14	TRBD2	few	TRBJ2-2
CASSQVGQGSPTEAFF	TRBV4-1	TRBD1	NA	TRBJ1-1
CSVIVLTQETQYF	TRBV29-1	NA	many	TRBJ2-5
CASSLVRGAETQYF	TRBV11-2	NA	few	TRBJ2-5
CASSLGQGSGNYGYTF	TRBV5-1	TRBD1	many	TRBJ1-2
CSARGVPIGLAGGLGIHEQFF	TRBV20-1	TRBD2	NA	TRBJ2-1
CASSLATGAGANVLTF	TRBV11-2	TRBD1	few	TRBJ2-6
CASSRSQETQYF	TRBV6-6	NA	many	TRBJ2-5
CASSLPLAVSYNEQFF	TRBV28	TRBD2	many	TRBJ2-1
CASSGGPTQPYNEQFF	TRBV2	NA	many	TRBJ2-1
CAISDGNTEAFF	TRBV10-3	NA	NA	TRBJ1-1
CASSLALGTSGRAVNYEQYF	TRBV12-3/TRBV12-4	TRBD2	many	TRBJ2-7
CASSKGTSTDTQYF	TRBV7-8	NA	many	TRBJ2-3
CASSWDRALSYNEQFF	TRBV5-6	TRBD1	NA	TRBJ2-1
CCAQGADTQYF	TRBV20-1	NA	NA	TRBJ2-3
CASSFGVGQGHTGELFF	TRBV12-3/TRBV12-4	NA	NA	TRBJ2-2
CASTMDSYGYTF	TRBV7-9	NA	NA	TRBJ1-2
CASSPTYNDRNTEAFF	TRBV11-3	NA	NA	TRBJ1-1
CASSQPREGTEAFF	TRBV4-1	NA	few	TRBJ1-1